This entry lists 27 T cell receptor beta chains sequenced from one sample in a study of T-cell reconstitution after alpha-beta-depleted transplantation in children. Preparation of the TCRbeta library involved a method that used unique molecular identifiers. TCRdb analysed the PCR reads with MiXCR anew, one entry per CDR3 protein. The table includes about 610,000 distinct CDR3 sequences, about 10% detected once. Here the sequenced sample was PBMCs from the stem cell graft donor, taken from the stem cell graft. These receptors all come from a human donor who donated a stem cell graft to a child with acute myeloid leukemia.

J is TRBJ1-1 and V is TRBV15, with a weak D call TRBD1 (5 bases). V was trimmed by 3 bases and J by 4 bases, leaving 18 bases between them. Germline V CDR1 and CDR2: LNHNV, YYDKDF (reference sequence). This CDR3 has 16 residues. The CDR3 loop reads CATSRSVSQGSTEAFF. CDR3 in DNA: TGTGCCACCAGCAGGTCCGTTAGCCAGGGCAGCACTGAAGCTTTCTTT.

This clonotype has just a few counts. This chain joins TRBV7-2 and TRBJ2-7; the D gene is possibly TRBD2 (6 bases). Germline assignment: CDR1 SGHTA and CDR2 FQGNSA. The germline V and J ends were trimmed by 5 bases and 7 bases, with 21 bases remaining between them. The CDR3 loop spans 15 amino acids. CDR3 coding DNA: TGTGCCAGCAGCCCGGTGGGCGGGACCTCCGGGGAGCAGTACTTC. Protein: CASSPVGGTSGEQYF.

This clonotype was seen a handful of times. The chain links TRBV20-1 to TRBJ1-2; a possible D gene is TRBD1 (5 bases). CDR1 DFQATT and CDR2 SNEGSKA come from the germline V gene (reference sequence). Trimming stripped 4 bases from V and 4 bases from J, with 19 bases between. There are 15 residues in the CDR3. CDR3 amino acids: CSATTLRGRVYGYTF. The CDR3 DNA is TGCAGTGCTACAACCCTGAGGGGAAGGGTCTATGGCTACACCTTC.

This clonotype was recorded a few times. The chain is built from TRBV20-1 and TRBJ1-1; no clear D gene. Germline assignment: CDR1 DFQATT and CDR2 SNEGSKA (reference sequence). V was pared by 3 bases and J by 4 bases, with 15 bases between. The CDR3 totals 14 residues. CDR3 region: CSARGRTAGTEAFF. Written as DNA, the CDR3 is TGCAGTGCTAGGGGAAGAACGGCGGGCACTGAAGCTTTCTTT.

This clonotype came up many times. This chain connects TRBV9 to TRBJ2-1, with 8 bases matching TRBD2. This CDR3 contains 17 residues. V lost 3 bases and J lost 7; bases outside the gene matches: 15. Germline values: CDR1 SGDLS, CDR2 YYNGEE. CDR3: CASSAVAGLGMRNEQFF. The CDR3 DNA is TGTGCCAGCAGCGCTGTAGCGGGACTGGGCATGCGGAATGAGCAGTTCTTC.

This clonotype was observed a few times. The V gene is TRBV5-6, the J gene TRBJ2-7; D is undetermined. V was clipped by 0 bases and J by 1 base, with 8 bases between them. This CDR3 region has 14 residues. Per germline, CDR1 SGHDT and CDR2 YYEEEE. In nucleotides, the CDR3 is TGTGCCAGCAGCTTGGGGACCGATTCCTACGAGCAGTACTTC. Translation gives CASSLGTDSYEQYF. The variable domain in full, with the rest retrieved from reference TRBV5-6 and TRBJ2-7, is DAGVTQSPTHLIKTRGQQVTLRCSPKSGHDTVSWYQQALGQGPQFIFQYYEEEERQRGNFPDRFSGHQFPNYSSELNVNALLLGDSALYLCASSLGTDSYEQYFGPGTRLTVT.

The V and J genes are TRBV6-1 and TRBJ1-1; tentative D call: TRBD1 (5 bases). CDR3 length equals 14 residues. Germline V gene lookup returns CDR1 MNHNS and CDR2 SASEGT. V was pared by 8 bases and J by 1 base, with 14 bases between. CDR3 protein: CASSLTVPNTEAFF. CDR3 nucleotides: TGTGCCAGCTCCCTGACAGTACCGAACACTGAAGCTTTCTTT.

The chain employs TRBV20-1 and TRBJ1-3; unclear D gene. V lost 5 bases to trimming and J lost 0 bases, with 11 bases between them. Germline lookup yields CDR1 DFQATT and CDR2 SNEGSKA (reference sequence). The CDR3 spans 14 residues. The CDR3 bases are TGCAGTGCTCCGGACCTAAGCTCTGGAAACACCATATATTTT. Amino acid sequence: CSAPDLSSGNTIYF.

This clonotype was recorded a few times. V and J are TRBV5-1 and TRBJ2-7, with 11 positions matching TRBD1. The ends lost 4 bases at V and 4 bases at J; junction bases unmatched: 4. The germline V gene has CDR1 SGHRS and CDR2 YFSETQ. This CDR3 is built from 14 residues. The CDR3 loop reads CASSMDRGRYEQYF. DNA for the CDR3: TGCGCCAGCAGCATGGACAGGGGGCGGTACGAGCAGTACTTC.

This clonotype showed up just a few times. The chain couples TRBV5-1 to TRBJ2-5; possibly TRBD1 for D (6 bases). Between the trimmed V and J ends, which lost 2 bases and 1 base, there was a span of 15 bases. This CDR3 is 16 amino acids long. Per germline, CDR1 SGHRS and CDR2 YFSETQ. The CDR3 nucleotides are TGCGCCAGCAGCTTCACCCCCAACAGGGTCCAAGAGACCCAGTACTTC. Translation gives CASSFTPNRVQETQYF.

The CDR3 loop reads CASRITSKGADTQYF. CDR3 bases: TGCGCCAGCAGAATTACTAGTAAAGGGGCAGATACGCAGTATTTT. J is TRBJ2-3 and V is TRBV5-1; possibly TRBD1 or TRBD2 for D (5 bases each). Germline CDR1 and CDR2: SGHRS and YFSETQ. The CDR3 loop spans 15 amino acids. V gave up 5 bases and J gave up 4 bases, with 17 bases separating them.

This clonotype was counted a few times. The chain employs TRBV12-3 or TRBV12-4 and TRBJ2-2; 7 positions match TRBD2. With 6 bases clipped from V and 4 bases from J, the junction kept 8 bases outside the gene matches. There are 15 residues in the CDR3. The CDR3 protein is CASSPAGMGTGELFF. In DNA, the CDR3 is TGTGCCAGCAGCCCAGCGGGAATGGGCACCGGGGAGCTGTTTTTT.

This clonotype was detected ten times or more. The genes are TRBV7-2 and TRBJ2-5, with 11 bases aligning to TRBD2. The trim removed 5 bases at V and 5 bases at J, leaving 4 bases unmatched. Per the germline V gene, CDR1 is SGHTA and CDR2 is FQGNSA. The CDR3 is made up of 14 amino acids. CDR3 DNA: TGTGCCAGCAGCACTAGCGGGGGTAGGGAGACCCAGTACTTC. Protein product: CASSTSGGRETQYF.

The chain combines TRBV7-8 with TRBJ2-5; tentatively, D is TRBD1 or TRBD2 (6 bases each). The CDR3 runs to 16 residues. Germline CDR1 and CDR2: SGHVS and FQNEAQ. V was pared by 4 bases and J by 1 base, with 16 bases between. The CDR3: CASSSGRGRIQETQYF. Here the CDR3 DNA reads TGTGCCAGCAGCTCGGGTAGGGGGAGGATCCAAGAGACCCAGTACTTC.

This clonotype was seen only a few times. This may come from a read error, since a much larger clone is one base off. The rearrangement uses TRBV4-2 and TRBJ2-7; D possibly matches TRBD1 or TRBD2 (5 bases each). Germline CDR1 and CDR2: LGHNA and YNFKEQ. V shed 4 bases and J shed 0 bases, with 10 bases lying between them. This CDR3 is 14 amino acids long. CDR3 loop: CASSPRDPSYEQYF. In nucleotides, the CDR3 is TGTGCCAGCAGCCCCCGGGACCCCTCCTACGAGCAGTACTTC.

The CDR3 DNA reads TGTGCCAGCAGCTTTGGTTGGGAGCAGTACTTC. Its protein product is CASSFGWEQYF. The V and J genes are TRBV11-2 and TRBJ2-7, with no clear D. CDR3 size: 11 residues. Deletions cut 3 bases from V and 7 bases from J, with 7 bases between. Germline CDR1 reads SGHAT; CDR2 reads FQNNGV.

This clonotype showed up just a few times. The chain combines TRBV12-3 or TRBV12-4 with TRBJ2-1; 14 bases line up with TRBD2. The length of the CDR3 is 19 residues. Germline trimming cut 2 bases from V and 7 bases from J; bases unmatched to any gene: 13. The CDR3 nucleotides read TGTGCCAGCAGTTTACCCCCGACTAGCGGGAGGGCCCGGAGGAATGAGCAGTTCTTC. Protein: CASSLPPTSGRARRNEQFF.

The gene calls are TRBV29-1 and TRBJ1-3; D may be TRBD1 (5 bases). The CDR3 contains 14 residues. The germline CDR1 and CDR2 sequences are SQVTM and ANQGSEA. V shed 4 bases and J shed 3 bases, with 13 bases lying between them. This CDR3 is CSVGGGGFGNTIYF. In DNA, the CDR3 is TGCAGCGTTGGTGGCGGGGGTTTTGGAAACACCATATATTTT.

This clonotype has a handful of counts. This rearrangement joins TRBV5-5 to TRBJ2-1; D is unresolved. From germline, CDR1 is SGHKS and CDR2 YYEKEE (reference sequence). This CDR3 has 15 amino acids. Trimming shortened V by 1 base and J by 4 bases, and 12 bases separated the two germline ends. The CDR3 loop reads CASSLLGSLYNEQFF. The CDR3 DNA reads TGTGCCAGCAGCTTGCTAGGGTCTCTGTACAATGAGCAGTTCTTC.

This clonotype was seen a handful of times. The V and J genes are TRBV20-1 and TRBJ2-7; perhaps TRBD1 as D (6 bases). The CDR3 spans 15 residues. V lost 0 bases, J lost 3 bases, and 15 bases lay in between. Germline CDR1 is DFQATT and CDR2 is SNEGSKA (reference sequence). The DNA of the CDR3 is TGCAGTGCTAGAGATGGCGCAGGGGATGGCTACGAGCAGTACTTC. Its protein product is CSARDGAGDGYEQYF.

This clonotype was detected ten times or more. V and J are TRBV9 and TRBJ2-1; the D gene could be TRBD1 or TRBD2 (6 bases each). V was trimmed by 4 bases and J by 0 bases, leaving 11 bases between them. The length of the CDR3 is 15 residues. In germline, CDR1 is SGDLS, CDR2 YYNGEE. CDR3 in amino acids: CASSLATGSYNEQFF. As DNA, the CDR3 is TGTGCCAGCAGCCTAGCGACAGGCTCCTACAATGAGCAGTTCTTC. Combining the CDR3 with reference TRBV9 and TRBJ2-1 gives the whole variable domain DSGVTQTPKHLITATGQRVTLRCSPRSGDLSVYWYQQSLDQGLQFLIQYYNGEERAKGNILERFSAQQFPDLHSELNLSSLELGDSALYFCASSLATGSYNEQFFGPGTRLTVL.

The chain joins TRBV20-1 to TRBJ2-7; possibly TRBD2 for D (5 bases). The CDR3 consists of 16 residues. CDR1 and CDR2 from the germline V gene are DFQATT and SNEGSKA (reference sequence). V was cut by 1 base and J by 0 bases, with 16 bases left in between. As DNA, the CDR3 is TGCAGTGCTAGAGCGGTAGGGCGGGTTCTCTCCTACGAGCAGTACTTC. Protein sequence: CSARAVGRVLSYEQYF.

The genes are TRBV29-1 and TRBJ2-2, with 7 bases identical to TRBD2. V was pared by 7 bases and J by 6 bases, with 11 bases of the junction left unmatched. The CDR3 runs to 14 residues. Germline loops: CDR1 SQVTM, CDR2 ANQGSEA. CDR3 in DNA: TGCAGCGCTCTTAGGGAGGGGAAACCCGGGGAGCTGTTTTTT. Protein: CSALREGKPGELFF.

This clonotype was recorded a few times. The rearrangement uses TRBV9 and TRBJ2-1, with TRBD2 matching 11 bases. The CDR3 spans 15 residues. J was trimmed by 6 bases and V by 5 bases; bases with no gene match: 7. Looked up from germline, CDR1 is SGDLS and CDR2 is YYNGEE. The CDR3 sequence is CASSELGLAVNEQFF. Here the CDR3 DNA reads TGTGCCAGCAGTGAGCTGGGACTAGCGGTCAATGAGCAGTTCTTC.

The chain has TRBV7-3 and TRBJ2-7; perhaps TRBD2 as D (6 bases). Germline assignment: CDR1 SGHTA and CDR2 FQGTGA. Trimming took off 2 bases at V and 0 bases at J, with 14 bases between the two ends. The CDR3 spans 16 residues. This CDR3 is CASSLGLARSSYEQYF. The CDR3 region has the DNA TGTGCCAGCAGCTTAGGTCTAGCGAGGAGCTCCTACGAGCAGTACTTC.

V gene TRBV20-1 combines with J gene TRBJ2-1, with D tentatively TRBD2 (6 bases). The length of the CDR3 is 15 residues. Germline V CDR1 and CDR2: DFQATT, SNEGSKA (reference sequence). The ends were cut back, 3 bases at V and 8 bases at J, with 20 bases in the middle. The CDR3 sequence is CSARYPGVSFYEQFF. CDR3 bases: TGCAGTGCTAGGTATCCGGGAGTTAGCTTCTATGAGCAGTTCTTC.

This clonotype was seen many times. The V call is TRBV20-1, the J call TRBJ1-6; 7 nucleotides align to TRBD1. Germline CDR1 and CDR2: DFQATT and SNEGSKA (reference sequence). This CDR3 comprises 14 residues. The DNA of the CDR3 is TGCAGCTCGCACGAGGGGGCTAAGAATTCACCCCTCCACTTT. This gives the protein CSSHEGAKNSPLHF.